A selection of T cell receptor beta chains follows, all from one sample in a study of TIL therapy for anti-PD-1-resistant metastatic lung cancer. The method was immunoSEQ multiplex PCR; TCRdb's version includes in-frame clones alone and lacks a portion of them. The table includes tens of thousands of clones, roughly 69% detected once. The sequencing used blood, collected at baseline. Receptor source: a person aged 30 to 80 with non-small cell lung cancer. The CDR3 runs from the conserved cysteine through the conserved F or W. D genes are given only for firm matches. The size field is filled for only some rows; it gives once, few, many or a size class.

V gene	D gene	clone size	J gene	CDR3 protein	CDR3 DNA
TRBV9	.	.	TRBJ2-1	CASSPRGRRSEDEQFF	TGTGCCAGCAGCCCTCGAGGTCGTCGATCCGAGGATGAGCAGTTCTTC
TRBV13	.	.	TRBJ2-1	CASSLKDLSNEQFF	TGTGCCAGCAGCCTTAAGGACCTCTCCAATGAGCAGTTCTTC
TRBV10-3	.	once	TRBJ2-7	CAISERDSRSEQYF	TGTGCCATCAGTGAGCGGGACTCTAGGAGCGAGCAGTACTTC
TRBV7-9	.	.	TRBJ2-5	CASCRTQETQYF	TGTGCCAGCTGCAGGACCCAAGAGACCCAGTACTTC
TRBV5-4	.	few	TRBJ2-7	CASSDRRTHEQYF	TGTGCCAGCAGCGATAGGCGGACCCACGAGCAGTACTTC
TRBV4-1	TRBD2	.	TRBJ2-1	CASSQVRGAGGFF	TGCGCCAGCAGCCAAGTCCGGGGAGCGGGAGGATTCTTC
TRBV2	.	once	TRBJ2-7	CASRDSHYEYEQYF	TGTGCCAGCAGAGACTCACATTACGAGTACGAGCAGTACTTC
TRBV11-2	.	.	TRBJ1-3	CASSLVHGKTNF	TGTGCCAGCAGCTTAGTTCATGGAAAAACTAATTTT
TRBV30	.	.	TRBJ2-1	CAWSRGFGGGGEQFF	TGTGCCTGGAGTCGAGGGTTTGGGGGTGGCGGGGAGCAGTTCTTC
TRBV19	.	few	TRBJ1-5	CASSRVGVNQPQHF	TGTGCCAGTAGTAGGGTAGGGGTCAATCAGCCCCAGCATTTT
TRBV6-6	.	.	TRBJ1-3	CASRETGIGNTIYF	TGTGCCAGCAGGGAGACAGGAATTGGAAACACCATATATTTT
TRBV19	.	few	TRBJ1-5	CASSIGTVNNQPQHF	TGTGCCAGTAGTATCGGGACGGTTAACAATCAGCCCCAGCATTTT
TRBV10-3	TRBD1	.	TRBJ2-5	CAISPGTGTETQYF	TGTGCCATCAGTCCCGGGACAGGGACAGAGACCCAGTACTTC
TRBV6-4	TRBD1	few	TRBJ1-5	CASRDRGLVQPQHF	TGTGCCAGCAGGGACAGGGGGCTGGTTCAGCCCCAGCATTTT
TRBV10-2	.	.	TRBJ1-6	CASRDGGSSYNSPLHF	TGCGCCAGCAGGGATGGAGGGAGCTCCTATAATTCACCCCTCCACTTT
TRBV4-2	.	few	TRBJ1-2	CASSQVTRQDIGYGYTF	TGTGCCAGCAGCCAAGTGACACGTCAGGACATCGGCTATGGCTACACCTTC
TRBV15	TRBD1	once	TRBJ1-4	CATSRDRGHGEKLFF	TGTGCCACCAGCAGAGACAGGGGGCATGGTGAAAAACTGTTTTTT
TRBV5-1	TRBD1	.	TRBJ2-5	CASSLVGTGEETQYF	TGCGCCAGCAGCTTGGTCGGGACAGGGGAAGAGACCCAGTACTTC
TRBV2	.	.	TRBJ2-1	CASNGGHYNEQFF	TGTGCCAGCAATGGGGGCCACTACAATGAGCAGTTCTTC
TRBV6-1	.	.	TRBJ1-5	CASSVRAYSNQPQHF	TGTGCCAGCAGTGTAAGGGCCTATAGCAATCAGCCCCAGCATTTT
TRBV18	TRBD1	.	TRBJ1-1	CASSPPSGGVEAFF	TGTGCCAGCTCACCACCGTCAGGGGGTGTTGAAGCTTTCTTT
TRBV5-5	.	.	TRBJ2-1	CASSFSLVNEQFF	TGTGCCAGCAGCTTCTCCCTAGTCAATGAGCAGTTCTTC